The clone carrying this T cell receptor (beta chain) was seen at least ten times. RNA transcripts provided the source from which TCR beta CDR3 regions were amplified. First-round RT-PCR of the TCR CDR3 relied on the HTBI primer set. TCRdb re-called the multiplex PCR reads through MiXCR, storing one row per CDR3 protein. The table lists approximately 600,000 distinct CDR3 sequences, roughly 15% of them singletons, with roughly 4.3% in the top ten. These data belong to a study of T cells in Graves' hyperthyroidism and ophthalmopathy. Trimming cost V 0 bases and J 1 base, with 7 bases left between them. CDR3 length equals 13 residues. From germline, CDR1 is DFQATT and CDR2 SNEGSKA (reference sequence).

The TCR comes from a woman in her 40s with Graves' ophthalmopathy. The sequenced sample consisted of blood. The V call is TRBV20-1, the J call TRBJ2-7; D not resolved. DNA of the CDR3: TGCAGTGCTAGAGACTTAGCTTCCTACGAGCAGTACTTC. Translated: CSARDLASYEQYF.